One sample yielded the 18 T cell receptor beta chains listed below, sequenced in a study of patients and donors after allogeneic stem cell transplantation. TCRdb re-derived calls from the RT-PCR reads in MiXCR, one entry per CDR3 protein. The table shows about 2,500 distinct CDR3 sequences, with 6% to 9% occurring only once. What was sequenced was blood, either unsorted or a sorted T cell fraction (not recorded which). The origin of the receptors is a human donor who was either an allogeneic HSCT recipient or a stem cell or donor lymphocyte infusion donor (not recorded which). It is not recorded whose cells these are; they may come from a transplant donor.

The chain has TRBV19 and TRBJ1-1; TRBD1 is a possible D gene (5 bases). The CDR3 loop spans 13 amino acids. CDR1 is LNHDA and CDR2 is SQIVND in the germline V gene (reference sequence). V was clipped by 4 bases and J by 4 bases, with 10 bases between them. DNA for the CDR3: TGTGCCAGTAGTAGGCCTCAGGGCACTGAAGCTTTCTTT. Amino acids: CASSRPQGTEAFF.

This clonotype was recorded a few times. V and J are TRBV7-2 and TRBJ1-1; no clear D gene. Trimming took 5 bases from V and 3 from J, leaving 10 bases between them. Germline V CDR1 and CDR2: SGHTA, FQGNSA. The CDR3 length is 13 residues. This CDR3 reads CASSLLGYTEAFF. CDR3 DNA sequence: TGTGCCAGCAGCCTGTTGGGCTACACTGAAGCTTTCTTT.

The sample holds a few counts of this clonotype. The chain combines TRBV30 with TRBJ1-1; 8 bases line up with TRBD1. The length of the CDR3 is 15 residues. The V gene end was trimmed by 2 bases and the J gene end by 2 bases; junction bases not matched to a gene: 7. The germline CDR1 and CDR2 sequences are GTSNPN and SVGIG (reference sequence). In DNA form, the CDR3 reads TGTGCCTGGAGTAGACAGGGGAAAATAAACACTGAAGCTTTCTTT. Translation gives CAWSRQGKINTEAFF.

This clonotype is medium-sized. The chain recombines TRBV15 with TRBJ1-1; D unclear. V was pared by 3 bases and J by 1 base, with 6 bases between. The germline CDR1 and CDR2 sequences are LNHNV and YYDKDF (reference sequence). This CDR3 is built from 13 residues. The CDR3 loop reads CATSRARNTEAFF. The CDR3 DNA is TGTGCCACCAGCAGGGCCAGGAACACTGAAGCTTTCTTT.

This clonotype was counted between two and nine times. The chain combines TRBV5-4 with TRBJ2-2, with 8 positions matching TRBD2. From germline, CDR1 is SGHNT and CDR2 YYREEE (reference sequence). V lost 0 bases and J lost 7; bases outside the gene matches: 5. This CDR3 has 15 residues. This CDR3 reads CASSLEAGAGGELFF. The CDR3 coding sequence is TGTGCCAGCAGCTTGGAAGCGGGAGCCGGCGGGGAGCTGTTTTTT.

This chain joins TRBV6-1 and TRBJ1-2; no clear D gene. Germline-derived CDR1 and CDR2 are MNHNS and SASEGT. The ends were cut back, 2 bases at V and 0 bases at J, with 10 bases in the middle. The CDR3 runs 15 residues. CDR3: CASSESQRANYGYTF. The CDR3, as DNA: TGTGCCAGCAGTGAAAGCCAGAGAGCTAACTATGGCTACACCTTC.

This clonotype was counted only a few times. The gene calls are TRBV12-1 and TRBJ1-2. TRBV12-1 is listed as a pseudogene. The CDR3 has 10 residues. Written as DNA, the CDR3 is TGTGCCAGCAGAAAGAAAGGCTACACCTTC. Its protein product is CASRKKGYTF.

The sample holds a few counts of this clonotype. CDR3 nucleotide sequence: TGCGCCAGCAGTCAATCAAGAGGGCCAGAGACCCAGTACTTC. This encodes CASSQSRGPETQYF. This rearrangement joins TRBV23-1 to TRBJ2-5; tentative D call: TRBD2 (5 bases). TRBV23-1 is classed as an ORF, of uncertain function. The CDR3 has 14 residues. V lost 0 bases to trimming and J lost 4 bases, with 9 bases between them.

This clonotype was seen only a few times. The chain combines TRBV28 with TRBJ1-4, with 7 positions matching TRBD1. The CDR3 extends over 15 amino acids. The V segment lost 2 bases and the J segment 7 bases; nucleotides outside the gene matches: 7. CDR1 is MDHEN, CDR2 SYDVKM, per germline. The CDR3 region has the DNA TGTGCCAGCAGTTTAGGAGGGACAGTTCCTGAAAAACTGTTTTTT. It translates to CASSLGGTVPEKLFF.

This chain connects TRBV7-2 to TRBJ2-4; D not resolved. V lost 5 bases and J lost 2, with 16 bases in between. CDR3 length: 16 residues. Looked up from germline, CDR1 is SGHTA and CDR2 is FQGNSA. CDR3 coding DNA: TGTGCCAGCAGCCCCGACCTTGGCCCCTCCAAAAACATTCAGTACTTC. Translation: CASSPDLGPSKNIQYF.

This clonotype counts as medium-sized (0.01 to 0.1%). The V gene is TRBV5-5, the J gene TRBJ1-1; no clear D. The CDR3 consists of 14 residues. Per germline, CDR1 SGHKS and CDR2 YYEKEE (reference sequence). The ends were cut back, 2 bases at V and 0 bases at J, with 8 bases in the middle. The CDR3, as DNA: TGTGCCAGCAGCTTACCCAATTTGAACACTGAAGCTTTCTTT. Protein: CASSLPNLNTEAFF.

As DNA, the CDR3 is TGTGCCAGCAGCGGGAGGGCAGATACGCAGTATTTT. Translated, it gives CASSGRADTQYF. The gene calls are TRBV11-3 and TRBJ2-3; 7 positions agree with TRBD2. The germline V gene encodes CDR1 SGHNT and CDR2 YENEEA. J was trimmed by 4 bases and V by 5 bases; bases with no gene match: 0. This CDR3 spans 12 amino acids.

CDR3 coding DNA: TGTGCCAGCAGTCTTAGCGGGGGATCCTACGAGCAGTACTTC. It encodes CASSLSGGSYEQYF. The chain employs TRBV27 and TRBJ2-7, with 9 positions matching TRBD2. Germline lookup yields CDR1 MNHEY and CDR2 SMNVEV (reference sequence). The length of the CDR3 is 14 residues. V trimming: 5 bases; J trimming: 1 base; junction bases outside the gene matches: 3.

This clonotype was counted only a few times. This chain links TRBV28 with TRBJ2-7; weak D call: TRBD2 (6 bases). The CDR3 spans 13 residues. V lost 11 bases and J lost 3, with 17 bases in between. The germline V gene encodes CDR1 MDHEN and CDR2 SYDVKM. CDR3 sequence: CAADSFGGYEQYF. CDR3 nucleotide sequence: TGTGCCGCAGACTCATTCGGGGGCTACGAGCAGTACTTC.

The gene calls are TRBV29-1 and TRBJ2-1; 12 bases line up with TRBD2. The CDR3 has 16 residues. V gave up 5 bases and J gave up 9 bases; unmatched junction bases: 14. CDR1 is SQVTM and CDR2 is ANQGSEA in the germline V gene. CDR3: CSVRGARLAGVGEQFF. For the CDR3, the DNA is TGCAGCGTTCGTGGGGCTAGACTAGCGGGAGTGGGTGAGCAGTTCTTC.

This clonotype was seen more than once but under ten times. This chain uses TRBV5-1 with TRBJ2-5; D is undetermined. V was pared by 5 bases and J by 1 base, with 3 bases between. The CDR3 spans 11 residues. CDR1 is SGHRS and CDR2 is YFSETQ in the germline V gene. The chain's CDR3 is CASSTQETQYF. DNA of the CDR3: TGCGCCAGCAGTACCCAAGAGACCCAGTACTTC.

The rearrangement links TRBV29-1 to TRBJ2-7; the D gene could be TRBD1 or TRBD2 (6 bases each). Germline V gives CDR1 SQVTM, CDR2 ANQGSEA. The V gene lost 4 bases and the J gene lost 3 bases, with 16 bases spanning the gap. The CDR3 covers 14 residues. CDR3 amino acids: CSVVQGGGGYEQYF. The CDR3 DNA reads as TGCAGCGTTGTCCAGGGAGGAGGGGGCTACGAGCAGTACTTC.

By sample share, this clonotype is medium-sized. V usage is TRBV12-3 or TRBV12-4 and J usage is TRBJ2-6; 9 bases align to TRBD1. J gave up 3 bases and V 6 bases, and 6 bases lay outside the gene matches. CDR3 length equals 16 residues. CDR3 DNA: TGTGCCAGCAGAAGGACAGGGGATGGTGGGGCCAACGTCCTGACTTTC. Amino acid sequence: CASRRTGDGGANVLTF.